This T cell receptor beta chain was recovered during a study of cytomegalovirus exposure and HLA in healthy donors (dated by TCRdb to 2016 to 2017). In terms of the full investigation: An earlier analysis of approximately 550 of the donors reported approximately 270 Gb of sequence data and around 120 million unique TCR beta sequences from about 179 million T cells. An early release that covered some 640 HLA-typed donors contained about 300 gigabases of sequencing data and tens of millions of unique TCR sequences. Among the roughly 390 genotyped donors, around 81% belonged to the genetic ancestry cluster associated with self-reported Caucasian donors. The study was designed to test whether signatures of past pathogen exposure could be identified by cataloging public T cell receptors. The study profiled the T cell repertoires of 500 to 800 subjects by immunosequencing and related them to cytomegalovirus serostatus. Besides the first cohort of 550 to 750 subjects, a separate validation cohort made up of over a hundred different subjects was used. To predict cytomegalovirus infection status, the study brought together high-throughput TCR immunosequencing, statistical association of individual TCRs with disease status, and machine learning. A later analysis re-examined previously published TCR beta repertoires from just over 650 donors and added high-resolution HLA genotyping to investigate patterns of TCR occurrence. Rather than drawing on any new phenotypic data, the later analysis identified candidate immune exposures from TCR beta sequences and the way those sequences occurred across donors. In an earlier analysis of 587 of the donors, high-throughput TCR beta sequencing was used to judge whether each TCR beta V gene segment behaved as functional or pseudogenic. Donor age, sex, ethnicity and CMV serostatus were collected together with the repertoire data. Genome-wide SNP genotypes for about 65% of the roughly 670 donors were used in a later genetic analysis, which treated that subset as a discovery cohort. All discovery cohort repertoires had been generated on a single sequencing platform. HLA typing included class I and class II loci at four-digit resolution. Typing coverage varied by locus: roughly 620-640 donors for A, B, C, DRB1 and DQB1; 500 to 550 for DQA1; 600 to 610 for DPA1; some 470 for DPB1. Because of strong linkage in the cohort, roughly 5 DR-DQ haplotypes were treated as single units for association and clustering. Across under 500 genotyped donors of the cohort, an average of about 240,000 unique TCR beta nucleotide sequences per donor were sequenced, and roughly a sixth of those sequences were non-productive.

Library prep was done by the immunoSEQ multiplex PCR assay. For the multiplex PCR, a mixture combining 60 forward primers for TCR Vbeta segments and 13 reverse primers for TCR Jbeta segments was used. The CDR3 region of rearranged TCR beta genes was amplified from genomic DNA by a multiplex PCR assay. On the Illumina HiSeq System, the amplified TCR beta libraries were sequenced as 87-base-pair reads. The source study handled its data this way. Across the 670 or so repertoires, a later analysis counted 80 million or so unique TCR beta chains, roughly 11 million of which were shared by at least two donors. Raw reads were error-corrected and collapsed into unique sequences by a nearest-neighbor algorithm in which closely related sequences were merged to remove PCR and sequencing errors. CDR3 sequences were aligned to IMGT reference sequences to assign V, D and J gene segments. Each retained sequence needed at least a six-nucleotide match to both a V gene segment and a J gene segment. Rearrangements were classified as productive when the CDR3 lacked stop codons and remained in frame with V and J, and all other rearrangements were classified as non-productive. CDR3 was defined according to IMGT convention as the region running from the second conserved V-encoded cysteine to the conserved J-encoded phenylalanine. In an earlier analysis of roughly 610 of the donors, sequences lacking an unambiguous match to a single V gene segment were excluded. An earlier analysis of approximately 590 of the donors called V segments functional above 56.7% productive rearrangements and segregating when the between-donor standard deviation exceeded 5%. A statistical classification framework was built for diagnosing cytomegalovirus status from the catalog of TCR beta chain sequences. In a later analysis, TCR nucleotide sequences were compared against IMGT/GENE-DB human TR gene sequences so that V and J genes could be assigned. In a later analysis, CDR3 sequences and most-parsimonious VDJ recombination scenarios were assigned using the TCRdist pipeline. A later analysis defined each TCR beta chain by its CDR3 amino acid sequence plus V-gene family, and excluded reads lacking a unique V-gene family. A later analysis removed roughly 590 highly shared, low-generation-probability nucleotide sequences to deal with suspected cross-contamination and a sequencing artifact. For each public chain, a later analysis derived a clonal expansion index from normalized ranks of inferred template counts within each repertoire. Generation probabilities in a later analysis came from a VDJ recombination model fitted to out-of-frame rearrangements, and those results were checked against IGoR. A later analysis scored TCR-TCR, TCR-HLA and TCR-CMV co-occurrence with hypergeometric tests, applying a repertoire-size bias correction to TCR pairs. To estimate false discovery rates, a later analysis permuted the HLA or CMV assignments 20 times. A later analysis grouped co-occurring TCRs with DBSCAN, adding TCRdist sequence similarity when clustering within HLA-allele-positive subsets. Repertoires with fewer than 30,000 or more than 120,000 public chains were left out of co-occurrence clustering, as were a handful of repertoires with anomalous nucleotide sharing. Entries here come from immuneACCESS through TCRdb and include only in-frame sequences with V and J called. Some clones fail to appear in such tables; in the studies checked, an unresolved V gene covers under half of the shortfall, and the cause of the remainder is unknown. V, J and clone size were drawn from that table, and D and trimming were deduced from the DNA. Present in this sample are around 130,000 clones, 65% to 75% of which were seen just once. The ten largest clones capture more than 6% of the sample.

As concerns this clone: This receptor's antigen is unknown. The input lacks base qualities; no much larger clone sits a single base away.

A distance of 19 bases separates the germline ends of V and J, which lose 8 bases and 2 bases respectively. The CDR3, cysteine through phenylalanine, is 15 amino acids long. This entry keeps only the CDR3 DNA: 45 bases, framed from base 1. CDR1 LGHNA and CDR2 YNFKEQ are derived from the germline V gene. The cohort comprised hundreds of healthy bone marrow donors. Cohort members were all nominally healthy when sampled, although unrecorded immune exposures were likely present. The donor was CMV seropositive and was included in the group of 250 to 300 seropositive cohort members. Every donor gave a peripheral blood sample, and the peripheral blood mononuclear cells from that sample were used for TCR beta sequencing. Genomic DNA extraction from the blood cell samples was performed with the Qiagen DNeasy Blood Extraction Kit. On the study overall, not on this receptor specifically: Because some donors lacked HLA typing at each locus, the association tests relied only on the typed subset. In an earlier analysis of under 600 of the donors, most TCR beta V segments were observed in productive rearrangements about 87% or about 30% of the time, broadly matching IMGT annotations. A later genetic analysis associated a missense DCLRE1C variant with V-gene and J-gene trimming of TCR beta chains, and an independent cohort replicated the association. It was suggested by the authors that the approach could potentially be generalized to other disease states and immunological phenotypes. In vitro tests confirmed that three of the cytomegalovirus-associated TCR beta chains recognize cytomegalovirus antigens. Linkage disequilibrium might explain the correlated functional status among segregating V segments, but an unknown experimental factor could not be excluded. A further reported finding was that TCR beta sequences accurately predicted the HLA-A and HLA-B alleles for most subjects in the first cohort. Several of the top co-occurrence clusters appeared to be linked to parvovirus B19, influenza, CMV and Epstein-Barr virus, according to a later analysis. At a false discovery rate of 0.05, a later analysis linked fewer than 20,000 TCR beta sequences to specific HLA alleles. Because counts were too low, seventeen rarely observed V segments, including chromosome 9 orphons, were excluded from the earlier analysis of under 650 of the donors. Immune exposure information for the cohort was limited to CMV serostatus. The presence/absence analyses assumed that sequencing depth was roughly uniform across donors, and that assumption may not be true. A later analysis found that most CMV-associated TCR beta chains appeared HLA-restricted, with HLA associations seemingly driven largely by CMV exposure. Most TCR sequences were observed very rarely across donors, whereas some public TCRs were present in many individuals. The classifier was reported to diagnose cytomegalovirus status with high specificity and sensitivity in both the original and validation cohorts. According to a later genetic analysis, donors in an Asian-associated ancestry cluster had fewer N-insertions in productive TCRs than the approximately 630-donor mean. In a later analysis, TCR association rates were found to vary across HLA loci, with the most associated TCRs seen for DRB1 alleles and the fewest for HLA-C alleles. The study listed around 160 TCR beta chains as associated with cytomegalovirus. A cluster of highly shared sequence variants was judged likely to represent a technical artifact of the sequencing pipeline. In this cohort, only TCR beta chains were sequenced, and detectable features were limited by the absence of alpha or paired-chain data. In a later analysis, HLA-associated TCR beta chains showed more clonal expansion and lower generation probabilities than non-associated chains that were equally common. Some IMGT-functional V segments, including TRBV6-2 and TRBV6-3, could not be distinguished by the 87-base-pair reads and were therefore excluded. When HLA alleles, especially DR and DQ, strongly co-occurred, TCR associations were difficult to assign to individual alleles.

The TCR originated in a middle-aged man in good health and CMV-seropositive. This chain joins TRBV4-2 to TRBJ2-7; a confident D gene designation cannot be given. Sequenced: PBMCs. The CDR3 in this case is CASGESLASTYEQYF. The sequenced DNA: TGTGCCAGCGGTGAATCGTTAGCTTCGACCTACGAGCAGTACTTC.